A selection of T cell receptor beta chains follows, all from one sample in a study of cytomegalovirus exposure and HLA in healthy donors. Repertoires were generated with immunoSEQ multiplex PCR, while TCRdb's copy carries only in-frame clones and drops some. The table shows 92,000 or so clones, with approximately 96% occurring only once. Sequences were obtained from PBMCs. Receptor source: a man between 18 and 35 years old in good health and CMV-seronegative. Each CDR3 is given with its conserved first and last residue. D genes are given only for firm matches. The size field is filled for only some rows; it gives once, few, many or a size class.

CDR3aa,CDR3nt,v_gene,j_gene,d_gene,abundance
CASSPRNLAGRGETQYF,TGTGCCAGCAGTCCAAGGAATCTAGCGGGAAGGGGGGAGACCCAGTACTTC,TRBV27,TRBJ2-5,TRBD2,.
CASSKDRSYNEKLFF,TGTGCCAGCAGCAAAGACAGGAGCTATAATGAAAAACTGTTTTTT,TRBV7-9,TRBJ1-4,.,.
CSVLDRGLGDTQYF,TGCAGCGTTTTGGACAGGGGGCTGGGAGATACGCAGTATTTT,TRBV29-1,TRBJ2-3,TRBD1,.
CASSDNDRSYLMEAFF,TGTGCCAGCAGTGATAACGATCGGTCCTACTTGATGGAAGCTTTCTTT,TRBV25-1,TRBJ1-1,.,.
CASSSVPGQQEETQYF,TGCGCCAGCAGTTCGGTGCCGGGACAGCAAGAAGAGACCCAGTACTTC,TRBV4-3,TRBJ2-5,TRBD1,.
CSVRQTNEKLFF,TGCAGCGTTCGACAGACAAATGAAAAACTGTTTTTT,TRBV29-1,TRBJ1-4,.,once
CSVGGRETQYF,TGCAGCGTTGGTGGCAGAGAGACCCAGTACTTC,TRBV29-1,TRBJ2-5,.,.
CASSLVGPFEQYF,TGTGCCAGCAGCTTAGTTGGGCCGTTCGAGCAGTACTTC,TRBV11-1,TRBJ2-7,.,.
CASRQQGVSGNTIYF,TGTGCCAGCAGGCAACAGGGGGTCTCTGGAAACACCATATATTTT,TRBV6-5,TRBJ1-3,TRBD1,.
CASSGREEETQYF,TGCGCCAGCAGTGGGCGGGAGGAGGAGACCCAGTACTTC,TRBV10-2,TRBJ2-5,TRBD2,.
CASSGDRQKLFF,TGTGCCAGTAGTGGGGACAGGCAAAAACTGTTTTTT,TRBV19,TRBJ1-4,TRBD1,once
CASFGPNPTSGIYNEQFF,TGTGCCAGCTTCGGTCCCAATCCTACTAGCGGTATATACAATGAGCAGTTCTTC,TRBV5-8,TRBJ2-1,TRBD2,.
CASSGTVPYGYTF,TGTGCCAGCTCCGGGACAGTCCCCTATGGCTACACCTTC,TRBV25-1,TRBJ1-2,TRBD1,few
CASSSIAGGPYNEQFF,TGTGCTAGCAGCAGTATAGCGGGAGGGCCCTACAATGAGCAGTTCTTC,TRBV7-7,TRBJ2-1,TRBD2,.
CASGPTGNSYNEQFF,TGTGCCAGCGGCCCTACAGGGAATTCCTACAATGAGCAGTTCTTC,TRBV13,TRBJ2-1,.,.
CASSLIPPGLAGDTQYF,TGCGCCAGCAGCTTAATCCCCCCGGGACTAGCGGGAGATACGCAGTATTTT,TRBV5-1,TRBJ2-3,TRBD2,.
CAWSSRTGGISEAFF,TGTGCCTGGAGTTCCAGGACAGGGGGTATATCTGAAGCTTTCTTT,TRBV30,TRBJ1-1,TRBD1,.
CASSSTSGSTDTQYF,TGTGCCAGCAGCTCGACTAGCGGTAGCACAGATACGCAGTATTTT,TRBV6-6,TRBJ2-3,TRBD2,.
CASSFLRQGVFTSTDTQYF,TGTGCCAGCAGCTTCCTAAGACAGGGAGTATTTACTAGCACAGATACGCAGTATTTT,TRBV7-2,TRBJ2-3,TRBD1,.
CASSVGASTEAFF,TGCGCCAGCAGTGTGGGGGCTAGCACTGAAGCTTTCTTT,TRBV10-1,TRBJ1-1,.,.
CASSPDEGQPQHF,TGTGCCAGCTCACCGGATGAGGGTCAGCCCCAGCATTTT,TRBV18,TRBJ1-5,.,.
CASSQGPAGGIQYF,TGTGCCAGCAGCCAAGGACCCGCCGGGGGCATTCAGTACTTC,TRBV5-4,TRBJ2-4,.,.
CASSIPGTSNNEQFF,TGTGCCAGTAGTATCCCCGGGACTAGTAACAATGAGCAGTTCTTC,TRBV19,TRBJ2-1,TRBD2,.
CASSGRGKPDTGELFF,TGTGCCAGCAGTGGGCGGGGCAAACCGGACACCGGGGAGCTGTTTTTT,TRBV6-1,TRBJ2-2,.,once